These 3 T cell receptor beta chains were all obtained from the same sample, sequenced in a study of blood T cell repertoires in COVID-19. Some clones are missing from TCRdb's copy, which holds only in-frame ones; the method was immunoSEQ multiplex PCR. This sample has roughly 230,000 clones, with 80% to 90% found just once. Material for sequencing was PBMCs or T cells enriched from blood (not recorded which). Receptors were obtained from a woman between 50 and 59 years old who had been exposed to COVID-19.

The rearrangement links TRBV13 to TRBJ2-7; 9 bases map to TRBD1. The CDR3 consists of 14 residues. Germline CDR1 and CDR2: PRHDT and FYEKMQ (reference sequence). The J segment lost 5 bases and the V segment lost 5 bases, leaving 7 bases of the junction unmatched. The CDR3 coding sequence is TGTGCCAGCAGCCTTTGGACAGGGGAAAACGAGCAGTACTTC. Translated, it gives CASSLWTGENEQYF.

The chain combines TRBV6-4 with TRBJ2-5; D is unresolved. CDR1 is MRHNA, CDR2 SNTAGT, per germline. Trimming pared 2 bases from V and 2 bases from J, leaving 9 bases between. The CDR3 spans 14 residues. The CDR3 spells CASSDPQPQETQYF. As DNA, the CDR3 is TGTGCCAGCAGTGACCCACAACCTCAAGAGACCCAGTACTTC.

The rearrangement joins TRBV7-9 to TRBJ2-5; the D gene is possibly TRBD1 (5 bases). The CDR3 is 13 residues long. Germline CDR1 and CDR2: SEHNR and FQNEAQ (reference sequence). Between the trimmed V and J ends, which lost 4 bases and 5 bases, there was a span of 11 bases. The CDR3 DNA reads TGTGCCAGCAGCTCCGACAGAAGGGAGACCCAGTACTTC. Encoded protein: CASSSDRRETQYF.